The subject of this entry is one T cell receptor (beta chain). The target antigen is unknown. TCRbeta library construction was performed incorporating unique molecular identifiers. TCRdb analysed the PCR reads with MiXCR anew, one entry per CDR3 protein. The table has some 550,000 distinct CDR3 sequences, more than 20% seen once. This sample was included in a study of T-cell reconstitution after alpha-beta-depleted transplantation in children. Study conclusions and caveats: There were some patients whose high TCRbeta diversity at day 60 came from surviving recipient T cells and thymic progenitors. Reportedly, roughly two months post-transplant, alpha-beta T cells arose from several hundred expanded graft clones. T-cell counts and diversity were attributed mostly to newly produced T cells one year after transplant.

CDR1 SGHTA and CDR2 FQGNSA come from the germline V gene. The CDR3 runs 15 residues. The V end lost 1 base, the J end lost 0 bases, and 8 bases lay between the germline ends. The sequenced sample was PBMCs, mostly from graft donor cells, obtained 360 days after TCRalphabeta/CD19-depleted stem cell transplant. The receptor's source is a boy younger than two who had a stem cell transplant for acute myeloid leukemia, so the T cells may come from the graft donor. The chain recombines TRBV7-2 with TRBJ2-3, with D unclear. CDR3 in amino acids: CASSLGPMSTDTQYF. CDR3 in DNA: TGTGCCAGCAGCTTAGGCCCCATGAGCACAGATACGCAGTATTTT.